These 21 T cell receptor beta chains were sequenced from one sample in a study of vaccination and CD4 T cells after COVID-19. Time point noted: late sampling 161 to 241 days after vaccination in three convalescent patients. Treatment reported: approximately 9-day PBMC culture with coronavirus spike peptide pools or control peptides (ViraFEST assay). The Oncomine TCR Beta short-read assay sequenced DNA from cultured CD4+ T cells. TCRdb re-analysed the PCR reads in MiXCR, keeping a single row per CDR3 protein. This sample has more than 20,000 distinct CDR3 sequences, with around 41% found just once. These receptors' targets are unknown. The starting material was CD4+ T cells from blood, cultured in vitro, obtained about 7 months after SARS-CoV-2 vaccination. The receptor set was obtained from a human donor who had recovered from COVID-19.

The chain is built from TRBV28 and TRBJ1-1; D ambiguous. In germline, CDR1 is MDHEN, CDR2 SYDVKM. V lost 5 bases and J lost 0, with 4 bases in between. CDR3 length equals 12 residues. The CDR3 DNA follows: TGTGCCAGCAGTCTCCTGAACACTGAAGCTTTCTTT. Protein product: CASSLLNTEAFF.

In DNA, the CDR3 is TGTGCCAGCAGCGCGCCGGGGGCGTACGAGCAGTACTTC. The encoded protein is CASSAPGAYEQYF. The chain carries TRBV7-2 and TRBJ2-7; D possibly matches TRBD1 or TRBD2 (6 bases each). Trimming left V 5 bases short and J 4 bases short, with 12 bases between. CDR1 is SGHTA and CDR2 is FQGNSA in the germline V gene. The CDR3 has 13 amino acids.

This chain uses TRBV6-1 with TRBJ2-7; no reliable D call. Germline CDR1 is MNHNS and CDR2 is SASEGT. This CDR3 has 19 amino acids. V was pared by 5 bases and J by 3 bases, with 29 bases between. The CDR3 spells CASSPRAGRRYSPFYEQYF. The CDR3 coding sequence is TGTGCCAGCAGTCCGAGAGCCGGACGACGGTACTCTCCTTTCTACGAGCAGTACTTC.

Note on this clonotype: The junction departs from the called germline gene at one end, perhaps through a read error. The V call is TRBV28, the J call TRBJ2-7; perhaps TRBD2 as D (6 bases). CDR1 and CDR2 from the germline V gene are MDHEN and SYDVKM. The CDR3 is 13 amino acids. CDR3 protein: CANSSGLVYEQYF. Here the CDR3 DNA reads TGTGCCAACAGTTCGGGACTCGTCTACGAGCAGTACTTC. Filled out from reference TRBV28 and TRBJ2-7, the complete variable domain reads DVKVTQSSRYLVKRTGEKVFLECVQDMDHENMFWYRQDPGLGLRLIYFSYDVKMKEKGDIPEGYSVSREKKERFSLILESASTNQTSMYLCANSSGLVYEQYFGPGTRLTVT.

This clonotype has a handful of counts. This chain joins TRBV6-4 and TRBJ2-3, with TRBD2 identical over 9 bases. V gave up 4 bases and J gave up 1 base; unmatched junction bases: 0. The CDR3 totals 14 residues. Germline CDR1 reads MRHNA; CDR2 reads SNTAGT. CDR3 nucleotides: TGTGCCAGCAGTGGGACTAGCGGCACAGATACGCAGTATTTT. This codes for CASSGTSGTDTQYF.

The gene calls are TRBV2 and TRBJ1-5; D not resolved. CDR1 SNHLY and CDR2 FYNNEI come from the germline V gene. The CDR3 runs to 15 residues. Trimming left V 6 bases short and J 1 base short, with 13 bases between. This CDR3 is CASSGDKASNQPQHF. CDR3 bases: TGTGCCAGCAGCGGAGACAAGGCGAGCAATCAGCCCCAGCATTTT.

This clonotype was observed a few times. The V and J genes are TRBV20-1 and TRBJ2-2; D gene uncertain. Germline loops: CDR1 DFQATT, CDR2 SNEGSKA (reference sequence). V was trimmed by 1 base and J by 6 bases, leaving 15 bases between them. This CDR3 has 15 amino acids. DNA of the CDR3: TGCAGTGCTAGAGGCTTTCGAATAGAGTCCGGGGAGCTGTTTTTT. Translating gives CSARGFRIESGELFF.

The chain couples TRBV24-1 to TRBJ1-5, with TRBD1 as a possible D gene (6 bases). The CDR3 sequence is 15 residues long. Trimming stripped 3 bases from V and 4 bases from J, with 12 bases between. Per germline, CDR1 KGHDR and CDR2 SFDVKD. The CDR3 is CATSDRGQLNQPQHF. The CDR3 DNA sequence: TGTGCCACCAGTGATCGAGGACAGCTTAATCAGCCCCAGCATTTT.

This clonotype was seen only a few times. The V gene is TRBV10-2, the J gene TRBJ2-3; D unresolved. V was cut by 6 bases and J by 2 bases, with 3 bases left in between. Per the germline V gene, CDR1 is WSHSY and CDR2 is SAAADI. The CDR3 loop spans 11 amino acids. This CDR3 reads CASRHTDTQYF. CDR3 DNA sequence: TGCGCCAGCAGACACACAGATACGCAGTATTTT.

The rearrangement links TRBV27 to TRBJ1-2; TRBD1 matches 8 bases. Germline V gives CDR1 MNHEY, CDR2 SMNVEV (reference sequence). The J segment lost 4 bases and the V segment lost 5 bases, leaving 6 bases of the junction unmatched. The CDR3 has 14 residues. The CDR3 region is CASSLQGGGYGYTF. The CDR3 DNA follows: TGTGCCAGCAGTCTACAGGGGGGAGGCTATGGCTACACCTTC.

V and J are TRBV28 and TRBJ1-2; D call uncertain. There are 11 residues in the CDR3. CDR1 MDHEN and CDR2 SYDVKM come from the germline V gene. Trimming took 4 bases from V and 8 from J, leaving 8 bases between them. CDR3 sequence reads: CASSSLEGYTF. The DNA for the CDR3 is TGTGCCAGCAGTTCTCTGGAGGGCTACACCTTC.

This clonotype came up once. This chain's CDR3 is CSVPTSGGNQETQYF. CDR3 bases: TGCAGTGTCCCGACTAGCGGGGGAAACCAAGAGACCCAGTACTTC. The rearrangement uses TRBV20-1 and TRBJ2-5; TRBD2 agrees at 12 bases. The CDR3 contains 15 residues. CDR1 DFQATT and CDR2 SNEGSKA come from the germline V gene (reference sequence). Trimming took 7 bases from V and 0 from J; bases not matched to a gene: 6.

This clonotype was found a few times. The chain employs TRBV6-2 or TRBV6-3 and TRBJ2-7; no definite D call. The CDR3 totals 12 residues. Germline assignment: CDR1 MNHEY and CDR2 SVGEGT. V was trimmed by 8 bases and J by 2 bases, leaving 10 bases between them. The CDR3 here is CASGSRPYEQYF. The CDR3 DNA follows: TGTGCCAGCGGCTCAAGACCCTACGAGCAGTACTTC.

The V call is TRBV20-1, the J call TRBJ2-5; D gene ambiguous. The CDR3 sequence is 13 residues long. The germline gives CDR1 DFQATT, CDR2 SNEGSKA (reference sequence). V was shortened by 6 bases and J by 0 bases, with 11 bases between the two germline ends. Here the CDR3 DNA reads TGCAGTGCCGCTGACGGATACCAAGAGACCCAGTACTTC. This codes for CSAADGYQETQYF.

This sequence joins TRBV5-1 and TRBJ1-1, with D perhaps TRBD1 (5 bases). Germline V gives CDR1 SGHRS, CDR2 YFSETQ. The V and J ends lost 3 bases and 5 bases respectively, with 20 bases between them. This CDR3 contains 16 residues. The CDR3, as DNA: TGCGCCAGCAGCTCTACGGCCGGGACGCTGGGGACTGAAGCTTTCTTT. Translated, it gives CASSSTAGTLGTEAFF.

The chain couples TRBV10-3 to TRBJ2-5, with no clear D. Germline V gene sequence: CDR1 ENHRY, CDR2 SYGVKD. The CDR3 consists of 13 residues. Trimming took 3 bases from V and 3 from J, leaving 8 bases between them. The CDR3 DNA is TGTGCCATCAGTGAAAGGACCAAAGAGACCCAGTACTTC. Residues: CAISERTKETQYF.

The chain is built from TRBV28 and TRBJ1-2; D might be TRBD1 (5 bases). CDR3 size: 16 residues. V was clipped by 7 bases and J by 2 bases, with 20 bases between them. CDR1 is MDHEN, CDR2 SYDVKM, per germline. CDR3 protein: CASNSPRGGYNYGYTF. The CDR3 DNA reads as TGTGCCAGCAATTCTCCTCGGGGGGGTTACAACTATGGCTACACCTTC.

V gene TRBV12-3 or TRBV12-4 combines with J gene TRBJ2-3; D is unclear. CDR3 length: 12 amino acids. The V end lost 7 bases, the J end lost 4 bases, and 9 bases lay between the germline ends. CDR3 nucleotides: TGTGCCAGCACCCGGGCCGCAGATACGCAGTATTTT. Translating gives CASTRAADTQYF.

The V and J genes are TRBV28 and TRBJ2-1; D might be TRBD2 (6 bases). This CDR3 spans 13 amino acids. Trimming pared 6 bases from V and 4 bases from J, leaving 10 bases between. CDR1 MDHEN and CDR2 SYDVKM come from the germline V gene. In DNA, the CDR3 is TGTGCCAGCAGAACACGGGGGTACAATGAGCAGTTCTTC. Protein product: CASRTRGYNEQFF.

This chain uses TRBV27 with TRBJ1-5, with TRBD1 matching 11 bases. Near its end, the DNA agrees better with TRBJ2-3, so the J call may be wrong. CDR3 length: 16 amino acids. Germline V gene data show CDR1 as MNHEY and CDR2 as SMNVEV (reference sequence). CDR3 DNA sequence: TGTGCCAGCAGTCCGCGGACAGGGGGCTGGGTTCAGCCCCAGTATTTT. Translation: CASSPRTGGWVQPQYF.

V gene TRBV28 combines with J gene TRBJ2-1; D perhaps matches TRBD2 (6 bases). There are 17 residues in the CDR3. Trimming left V 4 bases short and J 6 bases short, with 22 bases between. The germline V gene encodes CDR1 MDHEN and CDR2 SYDVKM. CDR3 DNA: TGTGCCAGCAGTTCCGGGGGACTCGACCCACACCTCAATGAGCAGTTCTTC. It specifies CASSSGGLDPHLNEQFF.